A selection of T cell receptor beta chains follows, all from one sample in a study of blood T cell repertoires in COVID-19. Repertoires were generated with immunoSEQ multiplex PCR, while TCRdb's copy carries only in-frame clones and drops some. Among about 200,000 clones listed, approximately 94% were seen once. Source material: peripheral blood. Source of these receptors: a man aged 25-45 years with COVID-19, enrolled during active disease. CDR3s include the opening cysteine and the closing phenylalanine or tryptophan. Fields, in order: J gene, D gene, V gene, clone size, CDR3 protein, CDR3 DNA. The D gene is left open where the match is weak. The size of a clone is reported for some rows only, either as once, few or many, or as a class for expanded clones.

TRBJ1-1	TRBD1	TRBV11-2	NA	CASSSSGTGDTEAFF	TGTGCCAGCAGCTCATCCGGGACAGGGGACACTGAAGCTTTCTTT
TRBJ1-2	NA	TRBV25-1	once	CASSRDSDYGYTF	TGTGCCAGCAGCCGTGACTCGGACTATGGCTACACCTTC
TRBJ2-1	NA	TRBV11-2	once	CASRPLRGFSYNEQFF	TGTGCCAGCAGGCCTTTGCGGGGCTTCTCCTACAATGAGCAGTTCTTC
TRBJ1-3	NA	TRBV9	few	CASSVAGTNGNTIYF	TGTGCCAGCAGCGTAGCCGGGACTAATGGAAACACCATATATTTT
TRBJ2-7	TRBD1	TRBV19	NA	CASSNDRVGVEQYF	TGTGCCAGTAGTAACGACAGGGTGGGGGTCGAGCAGTACTTC
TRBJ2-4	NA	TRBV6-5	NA	CASSYSVRAQNIQYF	TGTGCCAGCAGTTACTCTGTCAGGGCGCAAAACATTCAGTACTTC
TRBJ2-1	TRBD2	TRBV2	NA	CASTLAGGPSEQFF	TGTGCCAGCACTCTAGCGGGGGGGCCTAGTGAGCAGTTCTTC
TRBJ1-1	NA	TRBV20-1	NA	CSASPSPIGRIF	TGCAGTGCTAGTCCTAGCCCGATCGGTAGGATCTTT
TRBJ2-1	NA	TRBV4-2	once	CASSRQSSSYNEQFF	TGTGCCAGCAGCCGACAGTCTAGCTCCTACAATGAGCAGTTCTTC
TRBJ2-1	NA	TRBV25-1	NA	CASRLGTGNYNEQFF	TGTGCCAGCAGACTCGGGACTGGCAACTACAATGAGCAGTTCTTC
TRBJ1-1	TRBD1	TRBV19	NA	CASIPLGTGGDEAFF	TGTGCCAGTATCCCCCTCGGGACAGGGGGGGATGAAGCTTTCTTT
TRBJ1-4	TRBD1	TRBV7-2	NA	CASSQPTGGGKLFF	TGTGCCAGCAGCCAACCAACAGGGGGCGGAAAACTGTTTTTT
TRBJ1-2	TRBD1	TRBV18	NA	CASSPPGGKGYTF	TGTGCCAGCTCACCCCCAGGGGGCAAAGGCTACACCTTC
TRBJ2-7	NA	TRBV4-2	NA	CASSQDISYEQYF	TGTGCCAGCAGCCAAGACATCTCCTACGAGCAGTACTTC
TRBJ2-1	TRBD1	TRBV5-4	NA	CASSPSGQGKYNEQFF	TGTGCCAGCAGCCCATCGGGACAGGGCAAATACAATGAGCAGTTCTTC
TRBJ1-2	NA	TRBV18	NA	CASSPGQGYSTNYGYTF	TGTGCCAGCTCCCCCGGCCAGGGTTATAGCACTAACTATGGCTACACCTTC
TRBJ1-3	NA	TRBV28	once	CASCGDWASGNTIYF	TGTGCCAGCTGTGGGGACTGGGCCTCTGGAAACACCATATATTTT
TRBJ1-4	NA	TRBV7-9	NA	CASSRQSEKLFF	TGTGCCAGCAGCCGACAGTCTGAAAAACTGTTTTTT
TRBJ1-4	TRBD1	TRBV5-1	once	CASSIGRQGGEKLFF	TGCGCCAGCAGCATCGGACGACAGGGGGGTGAAAAACTGTTTTTT
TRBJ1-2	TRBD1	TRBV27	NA	CASSRGAGSGDYGYTF	TGTGCCAGCAGCAGGGGGGCGGGGTCCGGGGACTATGGCTACACCTTC
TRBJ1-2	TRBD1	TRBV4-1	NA	CASSHPGQGVGYGYTF	TGCGCCAGCAGCCACCCCGGACAGGGGGTAGGGTATGGCTACACCTTC
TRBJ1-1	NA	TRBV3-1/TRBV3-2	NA	CASSQDRRVTEAFF	TGTGCCAGCAGCCAAGATAGGAGGGTCACTGAAGCTTTCTTT
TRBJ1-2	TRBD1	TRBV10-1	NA	CASRPTGSNYGYTF	TGCGCCAGCAGACCGACAGGGTCCAACTATGGCTACACCTTC
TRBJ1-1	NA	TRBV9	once	CASSPSGILNTEAFF	TGTGCCAGCAGCCCCAGCGGCATCTTGAACACTGAAGCTTTCTTT
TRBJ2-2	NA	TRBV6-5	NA	CASSSHRVPNTGELFF	TGTGCCAGCAGTTCCCACAGGGTCCCGAACACCGGGGAGCTGTTTTTT
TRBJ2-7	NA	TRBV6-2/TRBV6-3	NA	CASSPITDYEQYF	TGTGCCAGCAGCCCCATTACAGACTACGAGCAGTACTTC
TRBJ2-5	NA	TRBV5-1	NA	CASSLGLMAETQYF	TGCGCCAGCAGCCTCGGACTTATGGCAGAGACCCAGTACTTC